The present T cell receptor (beta chain) was sequenced within a study of beta chain features in type 1 diabetes. Whole-study results and caveats: Patients with type 1 diabetes showed fewer VDJ junction insertions and more deletions.

This clone occurred a few times. Its antigen remains unknown. What was sequenced were expressed TCRB transcripts, since all of the isolated RNA had been reverse transcribed. The study sequenced naive, central memory and regulatory T cell samples to an average of around 3.5 million reads. Repertoires were generated with immunoSEQ multiplex PCR, while TCRdb's copy carries only in-frame clones and drops some. The table lists more than 350,000 clones, roughly 10% of them singletons. The V and J ends lost 1 base and 2 bases, in that order; junction bases with no gene match: 8. Germline V CDR1 and CDR2: SGHAT, FQNNGV. The CDR3 covers 16 residues.

This chain links TRBV11-2 with TRBJ2-7; 7 nucleotides line up with TRBD2. The receptor was isolated from a woman aged 18 to 35 in good health. The sample consisted of naive CD4+ T cells from blood. The CDR3 DNA reads as TGTGCCAGCAGCTTAGGAGGGAGCGGGATAGCCTACGAGCAGTACTTC. Translating gives CASSLGGSGIAYEQYF. Full variable domain (remainder filled in from reference TRBV11-2 and TRBJ2-7): EAGVAQSPRYKIIEKRQSVAFWCNPISGHATLYWYQQILGQGPKLLIQFQNNGVVDDSQLPKDRFSAERLKGVDSTLKIQPAKLEDSAVYLCASSLGGSGIAYEQYFGPGTRLTVT.